This section outlines one TCR beta chain sequence together with its context. What it binds is not known. This entry belongs to a study of T cell responses to AZD1222 COVID-19 vaccine. Study conclusions and caveats: Repertoire samples came only from after the peak T cell response. Two doses of AZD1222 preceded a rise in Spike-specific TCR breadth and depth.

Only in-frame clones appear in the TCRdb table, and some are missing; sequencing was by immunoSEQ multiplex PCR. The sample carries about 140,000 clones, 80% to 95% recorded once. Germline CDR1 reads SNHLY; CDR2 reads FYNNEI. The CDR3 runs 16 residues. V was clipped by 6 bases and J by 5 bases; unmatched bases: 8. Sequenced material: peripheral blood, taken 28 days after the second AZD1222 dose. The rearrangement links TRBV2 to TRBJ2-3; 13 nucleotides line up with TRBD2. This TCR came from an adult who received the AZD1222 COVID-19 vaccine. CDR3 protein: CASSGLAGDFGDTQYF. The CDR3 DNA follows: TGTGCCAGCAGCGGACTAGCGGGAGACTTTGGAGATACGCAGTATTTT. The whole variable domain, filled in from reference TRBV2 and TRBJ2-3, reads EPEVTQTPSHQVTQMGQEVILRCVPISNHLYFYWYRQILGQKVEFLVSFYNNEISEKSEIFDDQFSVERPDGSNFTLKIRSTKLEDSAMYFCASSGLAGDFGDTQYFGPGTRLTVL.